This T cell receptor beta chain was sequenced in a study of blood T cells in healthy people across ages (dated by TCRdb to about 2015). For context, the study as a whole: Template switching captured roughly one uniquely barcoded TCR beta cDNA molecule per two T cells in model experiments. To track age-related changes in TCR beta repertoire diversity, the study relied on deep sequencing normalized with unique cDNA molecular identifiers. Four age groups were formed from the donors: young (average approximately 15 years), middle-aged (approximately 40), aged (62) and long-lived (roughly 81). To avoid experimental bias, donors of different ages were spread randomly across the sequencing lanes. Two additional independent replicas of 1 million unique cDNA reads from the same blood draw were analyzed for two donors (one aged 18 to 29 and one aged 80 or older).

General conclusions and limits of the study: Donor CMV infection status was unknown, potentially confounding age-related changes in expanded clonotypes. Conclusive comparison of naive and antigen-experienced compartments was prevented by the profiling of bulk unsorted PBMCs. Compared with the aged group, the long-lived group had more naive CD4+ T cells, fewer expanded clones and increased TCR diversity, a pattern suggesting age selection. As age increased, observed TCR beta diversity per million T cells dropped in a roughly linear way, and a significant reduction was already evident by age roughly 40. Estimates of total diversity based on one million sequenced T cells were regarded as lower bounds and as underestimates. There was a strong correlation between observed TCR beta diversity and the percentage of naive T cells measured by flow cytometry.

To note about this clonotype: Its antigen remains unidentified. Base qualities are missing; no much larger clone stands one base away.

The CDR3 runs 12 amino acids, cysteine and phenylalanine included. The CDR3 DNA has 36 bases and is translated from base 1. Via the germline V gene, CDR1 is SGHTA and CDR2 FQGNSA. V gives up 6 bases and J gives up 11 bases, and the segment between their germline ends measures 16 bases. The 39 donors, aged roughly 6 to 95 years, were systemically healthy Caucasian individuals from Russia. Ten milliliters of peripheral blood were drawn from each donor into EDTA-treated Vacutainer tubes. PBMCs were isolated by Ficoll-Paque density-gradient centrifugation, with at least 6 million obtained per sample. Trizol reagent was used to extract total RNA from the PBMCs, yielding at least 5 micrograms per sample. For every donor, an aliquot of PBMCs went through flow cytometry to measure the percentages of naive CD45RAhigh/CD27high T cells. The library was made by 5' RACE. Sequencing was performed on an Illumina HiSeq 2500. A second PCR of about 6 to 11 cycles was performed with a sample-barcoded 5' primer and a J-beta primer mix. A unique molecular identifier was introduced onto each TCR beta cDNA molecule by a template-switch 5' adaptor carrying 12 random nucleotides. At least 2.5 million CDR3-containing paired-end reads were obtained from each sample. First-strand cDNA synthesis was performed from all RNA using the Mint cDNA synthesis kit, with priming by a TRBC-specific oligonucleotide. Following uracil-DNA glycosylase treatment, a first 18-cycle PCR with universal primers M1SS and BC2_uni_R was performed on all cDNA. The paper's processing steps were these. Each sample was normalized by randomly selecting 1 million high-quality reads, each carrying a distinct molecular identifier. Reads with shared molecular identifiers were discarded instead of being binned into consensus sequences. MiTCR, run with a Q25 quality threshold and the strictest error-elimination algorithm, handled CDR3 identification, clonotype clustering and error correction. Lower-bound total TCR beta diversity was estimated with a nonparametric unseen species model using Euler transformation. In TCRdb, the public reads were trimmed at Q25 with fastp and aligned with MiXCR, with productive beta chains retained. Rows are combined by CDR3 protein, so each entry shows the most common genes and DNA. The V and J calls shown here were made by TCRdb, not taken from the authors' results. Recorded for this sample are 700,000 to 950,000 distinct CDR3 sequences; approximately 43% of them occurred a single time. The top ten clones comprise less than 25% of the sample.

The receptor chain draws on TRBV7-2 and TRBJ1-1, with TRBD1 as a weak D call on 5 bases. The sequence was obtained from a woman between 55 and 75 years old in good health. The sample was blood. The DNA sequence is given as TGTGCCAGCAGTCGCGCGGGGGGTCCGGCTTTCTTT. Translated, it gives CASSRAGGPAFF.